These 9 T cell receptor beta chains were all obtained from the same sample, sequenced in a study of cytomegalovirus exposure and HLA in healthy donors. Use of 60 Vbeta and 13 Jbeta primers characterized the PCR. Assay used: immunoSEQ multiplex PCR; TCRdb lists only in-frame clones, some missing. The sample records roughly 150,000 clones, 76% being singletons. Input material: PBMCs. These TCRs come from a male donor in good health and CMV-seronegative.

The chain is built from TRBV19 and TRBJ2-1, with D maybe TRBD2 (5 bases). The CDR3 is 15 amino acids. Trimming removed 3 bases from V and 6 bases from J, with 15 bases in between. Germline V CDR1 and CDR2: LNHDA, SQIVND (reference sequence). CDR3 DNA sequence: TGTGCCAGTAGTATCTACCCTAGCCAGGTCAATGAGCAGTTCTTC. Amino acid sequence: CASSIYPSQVNEQFF.

The J gene is TRBJ2-7, the V gene TRBV5-6, with 11 bases matching TRBD2. V lost 4 bases and J lost 6; bases outside the gene matches: 9. The length of the CDR3 is 15 residues. Germline V CDR1 and CDR2: SGHDT, YYEEEE. CDR3 nucleotides: TGTGCCAGCAGCGCACTAGCGGGAGTCCCGGGCGAGCAGTACTTC. It translates to CASSALAGVPGEQYF. Variable domain in full (rest from reference TRBV5-6 and TRBJ2-7): DAGVTQSPTHLIKTRGQQVTLRCSPKSGHDTVSWYQQALGQGPQFIFQYYEEEERQRGNFPDRFSGHQFPNYSSELNVNALLLGDSALYLCASSALAGVPGEQYFGPGTRLTVT.

V usage is TRBV28 and J usage is TRBJ2-2; D is perhaps TRBD1 (6 bases). The V gene's germline CDR1 is MDHEN and CDR2 SYDVKM. V gave up 4 bases and J gave up 1 base, with 10 bases separating them. This CDR3 has 15 residues. The CDR3 here is CASSSGTRNTGELFF. The CDR3 coding sequence is TGTGCCAGCAGTTCCGGGACACGGAACACCGGGGAGCTGTTTTTT.

V is TRBV7-9 and J is TRBJ2-5, with TRBD2 matching 8 bases. CDR1 and CDR2 from the germline V gene are SEHNR and FQNEAQ (reference sequence). Germline trimming cut 2 bases from V and 2 bases from J; bases unmatched to any gene: 10. The length of the CDR3 is 17 residues. CDR3 sequence reads: CASSLRGAGASQETQYF. The CDR3, as DNA: TGTGCCAGCAGCTTAAGGGGAGCGGGGGCCTCACAAGAGACCCAGTACTTC. The whole variable domain, remainder taken from reference TRBV7-9 and TRBJ2-5, is DTGVSQNPRHKITKRGQNVTFRCDPISEHNRLYWYRQTLGQGPEFLTYFQNEAQLEKSRLLSDRFSAERPKGSFSTLEIQRTEQGDSAMYLCASSLRGAGASQETQYFGPGTRLLVL.

The chain employs TRBV5-5 and TRBJ2-5, with 7 nucleotides matching TRBD2. The last part of the DNA fits TRBJ2-7 better; the J call may be wrong. Germline lookup yields CDR1 SGHKS and CDR2 YYEKEE (reference sequence). The CDR3 has 12 residues. The CDR3 sequence: CASSFWGGEQYF. CDR3 DNA: TGTGCCAGCAGCTTCTGGGGGGGCGAGCAGTACTTC.

The chain recombines TRBV29-1 with TRBJ2-3; 7 nucleotides align to TRBD1. This CDR3 spans 14 amino acids. J gave up 2 bases and V 8 bases, and 10 bases lay outside the gene matches. Per the germline V gene, CDR1 is SQVTM and CDR2 is ANQGSEA. For the CDR3, the DNA is TGCAGCTCCTGGGACAGCCACTCCACAGATACGCAGTATTTT. Amino acids: CSSWDSHSTDTQYF.

The J gene is TRBJ2-1, the V gene TRBV18, with D tentatively TRBD2 (6 bases). Trimming pared 6 bases from V and 7 bases from J, leaving 22 bases between. The V gene's germline CDR1 is KGHSH and CDR2 LQKENI. The CDR3 consists of 16 residues. CDR3 region: CASSAGSGTGTNEQFF. The CDR3 DNA follows: TGTGCCAGCTCCGCGGGATCCGGGACCGGCACGAATGAGCAGTTCTTC.

This clone was recorded once. The gene calls are TRBV6-5 and TRBJ2-7; TRBD2 matches 10 bases. Per the germline V gene, CDR1 is MNHEY and CDR2 is SVGAGI. Trimming removed 5 bases from V and 4 bases from J; junction bases left unmatched: 5. The CDR3 extends over 14 amino acids. The DNA for the CDR3 is TGTGCCAGCAGTGACACTAGCGGGAAATACGAGCAGTACTTC. Protein sequence: CASSDTSGKYEQYF.

The V and J genes are TRBV11-1 and TRBJ2-2; weak D call: TRBD1 (6 bases). The CDR3 runs to 15 residues. Germline V gene sequence: CDR1 SGHAT, CDR2 FQDESV (reference sequence). Trimming left V 5 bases short and J 0 bases short, with 10 bases between. The CDR3 DNA reads as TGTGCCAGCAGCCTAGACAGGACGAACACCGGGGAGCTGTTTTTT. This encodes CASSLDRTNTGELFF.